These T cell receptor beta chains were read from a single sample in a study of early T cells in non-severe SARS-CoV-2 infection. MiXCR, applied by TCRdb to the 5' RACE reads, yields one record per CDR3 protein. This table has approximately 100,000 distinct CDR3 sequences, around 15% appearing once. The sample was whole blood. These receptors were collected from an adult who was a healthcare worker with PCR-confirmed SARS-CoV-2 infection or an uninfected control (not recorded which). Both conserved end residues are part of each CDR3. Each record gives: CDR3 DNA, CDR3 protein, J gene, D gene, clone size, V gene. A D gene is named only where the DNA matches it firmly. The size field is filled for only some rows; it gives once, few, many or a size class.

cdr3_nt: TGTGCCAGCAGTTACTCGACAACCTACATGAACACTGAAGCTTTCTTT; cdr3_aa: CASSYSTTYMNTEAFF; j_call: TRBJ1-1; d_call: NA; clone_size: many; v_call: TRBV6-2/TRBV6-3
cdr3_nt: TGTGCCAGCAGCTTAGATCGCTTCCGGACTAGCAACACCGGGGAGCTGTTTTTT; cdr3_aa: CASSLDRFRTSNTGELFF; j_call: TRBJ2-2; d_call: TRBD2; clone_size: many; v_call: TRBV11-2
cdr3_nt: TGTGCCAGCAGTTATGAAGCCCCTCTGAACACCGGGGAGCTGTTTTTT; cdr3_aa: CASSYEAPLNTGELFF; j_call: TRBJ2-2; d_call: NA; clone_size: NA; v_call: TRBV6-5
cdr3_nt: TGCAGTGCTAGAGCCCCCACAGGGTTGGGCACTGAAGCTTTCTTT; cdr3_aa: CSARAPTGLGTEAFF; j_call: TRBJ1-1; d_call: NA; clone_size: NA; v_call: TRBV20-1
cdr3_nt: TGTGCCAGCAGCTACCCGGACAGGGGGAACGAGCAGTACTTC; cdr3_aa: CASSYPDRGNEQYF; j_call: TRBJ2-7; d_call: TRBD1; clone_size: NA; v_call: TRBV7-9
cdr3_nt: TGTGCCAGCAGTCCCCACGGGGAAATGAACACTGAAGCTTTCTTT; cdr3_aa: CASSPHGEMNTEAFF; j_call: TRBJ1-1; d_call: NA; clone_size: NA; v_call: TRBV7-2
cdr3_nt: TGTGCCAGCAGCAAAGTTGGACAGGGATTGGTCACAGATACGCAGTATTTT; cdr3_aa: CASSKVGQGLVTDTQYF; j_call: TRBJ2-3; d_call: NA; clone_size: few; v_call: TRBV21-1
cdr3_nt: TGTGCCAGCAGCACCCCGGCAGAGACTAACTATGGCTACACCTTC; cdr3_aa: CASSTPAETNYGYTF; j_call: TRBJ1-2; d_call: NA; clone_size: few; v_call: TRBV7-9
cdr3_nt: TGTGCCAGCAGTCCCAAAAAAGCGTTGAGCTCCTACAATGAGCAGTTCTTC; cdr3_aa: CASSPKKALSSYNEQFF; j_call: TRBJ2-1; d_call: NA; clone_size: few; v_call: TRBV3-1
cdr3_nt: TGTGCCAGCAGTTCCCCTGGGGAATGGCGGGGCTACACCTTC; cdr3_aa: CASSSPGEWRGYTF; j_call: TRBJ1-2; d_call: NA; clone_size: many; v_call: TRBV27
cdr3_nt: TGTGCCAGCACGGGGTCTAACTATGGCTACACCTTC; cdr3_aa: CASTGSNYGYTF; j_call: TRBJ1-2; d_call: NA; clone_size: many; v_call: TRBV28
cdr3_nt: TGTGCCAGCGCCCCACCCAATGAGCAGTTCTTC; cdr3_aa: CASAPPNEQFF; j_call: TRBJ2-1; d_call: NA; clone_size: few; v_call: TRBV7-9
cdr3_nt: TGTGCCAGCGGGGGGCTAAGGACTAGCGGGGCCGAGACCCAGTACTTC; cdr3_aa: CASGGLRTSGAETQYF; j_call: TRBJ2-5; d_call: TRBD2; clone_size: NA; v_call: TRBV11-2
cdr3_nt: TGTGCCAGCAGCTTAATACTAGCGGGGAGCCACAGCACAGATACGCAGTATTTT; cdr3_aa: CASSLILAGSHSTDTQYF; j_call: TRBJ2-3; d_call: TRBD2; clone_size: NA; v_call: TRBV11-2
cdr3_nt: TGTGCCAGCAGTTCCTATCCTCTAAACATTCAGTACTTC; cdr3_aa: CASSSYPLNIQYF; j_call: TRBJ2-4; d_call: NA; clone_size: many; v_call: TRBV28
cdr3_nt: TGCAGTGCTACCGTACAGGAAGAAGCTTTCTTT; cdr3_aa: CSATVQEEAFF; j_call: TRBJ1-1; d_call: NA; clone_size: many; v_call: TRBV20-1
cdr3_nt: TGCAGTGCTAGAACTAGCGGGGGGGCCCCTGAGCAGTTCTTC; cdr3_aa: CSARTSGGAPEQFF; j_call: TRBJ2-1; d_call: TRBD2; clone_size: few; v_call: TRBV20-1
cdr3_nt: TGCGCCAGCAGCCAAGAAAGCGTTCCTAATTCACCCCTCCACTTT; cdr3_aa: CASSQESVPNSPLHF; j_call: TRBJ1-6; d_call: NA; clone_size: NA; v_call: TRBV4-3
cdr3_nt: TGCAGTGCTAGGAGAAGCGGTTACCAAGAGACCCAGTACTTC; cdr3_aa: CSARRSGYQETQYF; j_call: TRBJ2-5; d_call: NA; clone_size: many; v_call: TRBV20-1
cdr3_nt: TGTGCCAGCAGCGTAGTGAGGGGAGACACTGAAGCTTTCTTT; cdr3_aa: CASSVVRGDTEAFF; j_call: TRBJ1-1; d_call: NA; clone_size: few; v_call: TRBV9
cdr3_nt: TGTGCCACCAGCGGCGGGGGCAATGAGCAGTTCTTC; cdr3_aa: CATSGGGNEQFF; j_call: TRBJ2-1; d_call: TRBD2; clone_size: NA; v_call: TRBV15
cdr3_nt: TGTGCCAGTAGTATTCGGGGTACCTCAACCTACGAGCAGTACTTC; cdr3_aa: CASSIRGTSTYEQYF; j_call: TRBJ2-7; d_call: NA; clone_size: few; v_call: TRBV19
cdr3_nt: TGCAGTGCTAGAGGAACTTTTCCGTACTTC; cdr3_aa: CSARGTFPYF; j_call: TRBJ2-4; d_call: NA; clone_size: NA; v_call: TRBV20-1
cdr3_nt: TGTGCCAGCAGCTTAGTTTCGGAGGGGACCCAGTACTTC; cdr3_aa: CASSLVSEGTQYF; j_call: TRBJ2-5; d_call: NA; clone_size: many; v_call: TRBV11-2
cdr3_nt: TGTGCCAGCAGTTTATCAAGGGGCCCAGCCCAGCATTTT; cdr3_aa: CASSLSRGPAQHF; j_call: TRBJ1-5; d_call: NA; clone_size: NA; v_call: TRBV28
cdr3_nt: TGCAGTGCTGGAGGACGGCCGCTTAATGAAAAACTGTTTTTT; cdr3_aa: CSAGGRPLNEKLFF; j_call: TRBJ1-4; d_call: NA; clone_size: NA; v_call: TRBV20-1